The clone carrying this T cell receptor (beta chain) was observed many times. Its antigen is undetermined. The sample originates from a study of neurological immune-mediated disorders. As for the cDNA, it was generated by 5'RACE with 10-nucleotide random UMIs. TCRdb re-called the 5' RACE reads with MiXCR, one entry per CDR3 protein. The top ten hold nearly 2.5% of the sample, which has approximately 38,000 distinct CDR3 sequences, over 2% seen once. The CDR3 extends over 16 amino acids. Germline V gives CDR1 SGHDT, CDR2 YYEEEE. V lost 0 bases, J lost 3 bases, and 15 bases lay in between. Overall study findings and caveats: The repertoires of 18 of 34 multiple sclerosis patients fell into one related-CDR3 cluster (a possible signature) under phylogenetic grouping.

The chain employs TRBV5-6 and TRBJ1-1; tentatively, D is TRBD1 (6 bases). Sequencing was carried out using PBMCs. This receptor was identified in a man in his fifties or sixties with multiple sclerosis. The CDR3, as DNA: TGTGCCAGCAGCTTGGTCGCCGAGAGGGGGTACACTGAAGCTTTCTTT. Translating it yields CASSLVAERGYTEAFF.